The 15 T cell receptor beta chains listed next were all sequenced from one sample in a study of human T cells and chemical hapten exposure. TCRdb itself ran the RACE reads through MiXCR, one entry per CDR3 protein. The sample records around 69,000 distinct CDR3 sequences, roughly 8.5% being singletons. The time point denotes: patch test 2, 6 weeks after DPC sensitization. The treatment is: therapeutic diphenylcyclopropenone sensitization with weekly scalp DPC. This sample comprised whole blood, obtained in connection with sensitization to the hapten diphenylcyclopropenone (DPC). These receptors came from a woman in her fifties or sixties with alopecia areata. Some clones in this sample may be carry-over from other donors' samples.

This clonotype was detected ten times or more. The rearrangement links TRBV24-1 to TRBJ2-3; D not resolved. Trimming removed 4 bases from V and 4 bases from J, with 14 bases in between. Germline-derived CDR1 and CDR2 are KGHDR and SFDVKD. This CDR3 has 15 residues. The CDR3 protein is CATSEPSSMADTQYF. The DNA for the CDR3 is TGTGCCACCAGTGAGCCTTCTTCAATGGCAGATACGCAGTATTTT.

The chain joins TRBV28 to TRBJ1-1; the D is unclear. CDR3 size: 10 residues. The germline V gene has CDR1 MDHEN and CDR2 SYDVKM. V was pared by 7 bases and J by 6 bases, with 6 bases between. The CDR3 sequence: CASNLAEAFF. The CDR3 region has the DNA TGTGCCAGCAATTTGGCTGAAGCTTTCTTT.

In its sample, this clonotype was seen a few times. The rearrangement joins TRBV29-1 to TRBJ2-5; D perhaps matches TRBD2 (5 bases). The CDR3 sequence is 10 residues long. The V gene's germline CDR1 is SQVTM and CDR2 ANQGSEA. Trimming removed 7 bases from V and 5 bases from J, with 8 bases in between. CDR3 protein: CSGWEETQYF. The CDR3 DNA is TGCAGCGGCTGGGAGGAGACCCAGTACTTC.

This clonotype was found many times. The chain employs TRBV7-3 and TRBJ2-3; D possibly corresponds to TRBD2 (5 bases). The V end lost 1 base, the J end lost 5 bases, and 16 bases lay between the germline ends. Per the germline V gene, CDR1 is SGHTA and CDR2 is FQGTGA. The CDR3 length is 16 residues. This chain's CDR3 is CASSLNPPHAGDTQYF. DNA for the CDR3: TGTGCCAGCAGCTTAAACCCCCCTCACGCGGGAGATACGCAGTATTTT.

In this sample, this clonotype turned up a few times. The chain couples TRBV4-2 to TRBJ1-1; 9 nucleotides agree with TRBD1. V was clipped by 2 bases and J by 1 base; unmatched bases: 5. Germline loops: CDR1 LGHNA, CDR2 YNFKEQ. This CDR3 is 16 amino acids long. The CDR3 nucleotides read TGTGCCAGCAGCCAACGTGGGACAGGGACGAACACTGAAGCTTTCTTT. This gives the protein CASSQRGTGTNTEAFF.

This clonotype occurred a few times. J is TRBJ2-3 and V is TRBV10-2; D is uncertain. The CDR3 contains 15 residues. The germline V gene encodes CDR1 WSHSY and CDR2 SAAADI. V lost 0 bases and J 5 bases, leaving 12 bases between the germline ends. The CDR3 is CASSESLDQQDTQYF. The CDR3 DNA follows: TGCGCCAGCAGTGAGTCTTTGGACCAGCAAGATACGCAGTATTTT.

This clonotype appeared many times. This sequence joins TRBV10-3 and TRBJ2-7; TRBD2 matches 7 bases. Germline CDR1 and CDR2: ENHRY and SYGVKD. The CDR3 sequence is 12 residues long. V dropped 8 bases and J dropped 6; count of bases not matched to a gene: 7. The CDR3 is CAIAREVREQYF. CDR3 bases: TGTGCCATCGCACGGGAGGTCCGCGAGCAGTACTTC.

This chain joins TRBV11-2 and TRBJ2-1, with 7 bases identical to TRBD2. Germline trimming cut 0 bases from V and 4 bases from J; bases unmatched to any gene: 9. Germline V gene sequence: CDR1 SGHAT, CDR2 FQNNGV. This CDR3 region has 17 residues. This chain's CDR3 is CASSLDWTRTRYNEQFF. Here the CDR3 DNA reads TGTGCCAGCAGCTTAGACTGGACTAGGACGCGATACAATGAGCAGTTCTTC.

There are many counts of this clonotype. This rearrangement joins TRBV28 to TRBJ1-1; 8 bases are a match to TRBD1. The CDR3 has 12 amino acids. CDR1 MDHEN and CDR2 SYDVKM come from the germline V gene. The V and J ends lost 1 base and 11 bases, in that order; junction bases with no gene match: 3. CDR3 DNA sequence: TGTGCCAGCAGTTTATTGCAGGGGGCGGCTTTCTTT. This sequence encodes CASSLLQGAAFF.

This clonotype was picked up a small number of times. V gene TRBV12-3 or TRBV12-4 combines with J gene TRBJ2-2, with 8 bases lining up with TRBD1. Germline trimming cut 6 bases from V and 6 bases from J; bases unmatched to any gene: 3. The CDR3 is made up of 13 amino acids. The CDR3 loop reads CASSLTGAGELFF. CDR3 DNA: TGTGCCAGCAGCCTGACAGGGGCCGGGGAGCTGTTTTTT.

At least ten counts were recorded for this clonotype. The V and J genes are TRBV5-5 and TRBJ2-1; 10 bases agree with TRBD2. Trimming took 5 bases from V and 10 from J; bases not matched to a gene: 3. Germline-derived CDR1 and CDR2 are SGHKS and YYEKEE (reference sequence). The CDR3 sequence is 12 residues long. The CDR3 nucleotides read TGTGCCAGCAGTAGCGGGGGGCGCGAGCAGTTCTTC. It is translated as CASSSGGREQFF.

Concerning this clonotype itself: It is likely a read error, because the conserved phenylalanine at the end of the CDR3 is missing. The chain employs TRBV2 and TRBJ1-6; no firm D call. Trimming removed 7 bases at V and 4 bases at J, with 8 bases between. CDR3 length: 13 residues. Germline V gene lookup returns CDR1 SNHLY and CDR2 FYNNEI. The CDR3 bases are TGTGCCAGCAAAACTGAGTATAATTCACCCCTCCACTAT. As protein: CASKTEYNSPLHY.

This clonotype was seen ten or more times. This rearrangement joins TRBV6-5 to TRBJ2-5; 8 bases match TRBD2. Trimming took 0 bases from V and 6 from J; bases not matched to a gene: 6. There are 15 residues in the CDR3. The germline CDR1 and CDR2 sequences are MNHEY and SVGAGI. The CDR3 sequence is CASSYSNGGAKTQYF. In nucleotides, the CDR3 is TGTGCCAGCAGTTACTCGAACGGGGGGGCGAAGACCCAGTACTTC.

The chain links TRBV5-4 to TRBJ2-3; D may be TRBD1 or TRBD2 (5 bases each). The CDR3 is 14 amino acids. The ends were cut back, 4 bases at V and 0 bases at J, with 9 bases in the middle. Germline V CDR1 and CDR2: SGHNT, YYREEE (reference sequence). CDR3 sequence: CASSVGPSTDTQYF. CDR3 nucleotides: TGTGCCAGCAGCGTGGGACCCAGCACAGATACGCAGTATTTT.

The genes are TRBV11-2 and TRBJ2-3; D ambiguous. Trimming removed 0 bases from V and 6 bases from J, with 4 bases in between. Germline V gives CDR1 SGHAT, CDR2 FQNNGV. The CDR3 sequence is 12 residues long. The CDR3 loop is CASSLDQDTQYF. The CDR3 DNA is TGTGCCAGCAGCTTAGATCAGGATACGCAGTATTTT.